Sequencing of this T cell receptor beta chain was carried out in a study of CD8 T cells in ankylosing spondylitis. Whole-study results and caveats: Existing reports had already noted some motif variants in reactive arthritis synovial fluid and blood. Those disease-linked clones were CD8+; they were also relatively rare in peripheral blood. Within ankylosing spondylitis blood, a TCR beta motif made up of seven or eight highly homologous variants appeared to be characteristic.

Germline loops: CDR1 MNHNS, CDR2 SASEGT. The CDR3 spans 15 residues. V was clipped by 5 bases and J by 7 bases, with 18 bases between them. Notes on this clonotype: Its specificity is not known.

Each TCR beta library was made by quantitative 5'-RACE that incorporated molecular barcodes. Using its own MiXCR run on the 5' RACE reads, TCRdb lists one record per CDR3 protein. This table has about 360,000 distinct CDR3 sequences, roughly 20% appearing once. This chain connects TRBV6-1 to TRBJ2-1; no clear D. This sequence was found in a male donor with ankylosing spondylitis or in good health (not recorded which). The material sequenced was blood, either unsorted or a sorted T cell fraction (not recorded which). DNA for the CDR3: TGTGCCAGCAGTCCCTCGGACGAAGCCCCAAATGAGCAGTTCTTC. This codes for CASSPSDEAPNEQFF.